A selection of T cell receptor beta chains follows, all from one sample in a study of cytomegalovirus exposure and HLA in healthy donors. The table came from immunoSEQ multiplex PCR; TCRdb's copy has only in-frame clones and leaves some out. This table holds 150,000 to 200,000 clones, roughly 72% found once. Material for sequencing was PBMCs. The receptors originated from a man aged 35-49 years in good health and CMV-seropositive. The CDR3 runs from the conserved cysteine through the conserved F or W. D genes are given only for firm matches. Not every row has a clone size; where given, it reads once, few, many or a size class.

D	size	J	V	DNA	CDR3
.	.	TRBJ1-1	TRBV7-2	TGTGCCAGCAGCTACCCCTGGCGGGGCACCACTGAAGCTTTCTTT	CASSYPWRGTTEAFF
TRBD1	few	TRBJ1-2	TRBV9	TGTGCCAGCAGCGTAGAGACAGGGATCTATGGCTACACCTTC	CASSVETGIYGYTF
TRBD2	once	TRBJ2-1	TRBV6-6	TGTGCCAGCAGTGCCCTCCAGCGGGGGCCTTACAATGAGCAGTTCTTC	CASSALQRGPYNEQFF
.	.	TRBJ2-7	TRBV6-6	TGTGCCAGCAGTTATTCCCGATCCTACGAGCAGTACTTC	CASSYSRSYEQYF
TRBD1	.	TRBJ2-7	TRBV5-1	TGCGCCAGCAGACGGGACAGCTCCTACGAGCAGTACTTC	CASRRDSSYEQYF
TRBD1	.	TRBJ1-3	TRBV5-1	TGCGCCAGCAGCTTATCTTTCGGACAGGGAAACTCTGGAAACACCATATATTTT	CASSLSFGQGNSGNTIYF
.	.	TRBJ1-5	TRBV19	TGTGCCAGTCATGCCCCGGGACACTCAAATCAGCCCCAGCATTTT	CASHAPGHSNQPQHF
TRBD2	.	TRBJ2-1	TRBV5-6	TGTGCCAGCAGCTTGGGGTTTTACCGGGGGGGAAGCAATGAGCAGTTCTTC	CASSLGFYRGGSNEQFF
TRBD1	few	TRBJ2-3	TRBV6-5	TGTGCCAGCAGTTACCGGAAGACAGGGAGAACAGATACGCAGTATTTT	CASSYRKTGRTDTQYF
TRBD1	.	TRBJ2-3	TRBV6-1	TGTGCCAGCAGCATACAGGGGAGTGGAACAGATACGCAGTATTTT	CASSIQGSGTDTQYF
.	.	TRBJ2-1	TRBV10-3	TGTGCCATCAGTGAGCCCACACACATCTACAATGAGCAGTTCTTC	CAISEPTHIYNEQFF
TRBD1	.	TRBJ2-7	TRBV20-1	TGCAGTGCTGACAGGGGCGGGCAGTACTTC	CSADRGGQYF
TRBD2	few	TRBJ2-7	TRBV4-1	TGCGCCAGCAGCCCGGGACTAGCGGCCCGTAAGGACGAGCAGTACTTC	CASSPGLAARKDEQYF
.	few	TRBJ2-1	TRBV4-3	TGCGCCAGCAGCCAAGATAAAACTCCAGGGGGGAATGAGCAGTTCTTC	CASSQDKTPGGNEQFF
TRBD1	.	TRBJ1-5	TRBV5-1	TGCGCCAGCAGCTTGGGGGACAGGGGCCAGCCCCAGCATTTT	CASSLGDRGQPQHF
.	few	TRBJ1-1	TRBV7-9	TGTGCCTCGTACCAGGACAGACATAGAAACACTGAAGCTTTCTTT	CASYQDRHRNTEAFF
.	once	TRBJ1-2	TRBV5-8	TGTGCCAGCAGCGAGATCCTGCAGGGCTATGGCTACACCTTC	CASSEILQGYGYTF
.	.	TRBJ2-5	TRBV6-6	TGTGCCAGCAGTTACTCGCCGACAGTGGAAGAGACCCAGTACTTC	CASSYSPTVEETQYF
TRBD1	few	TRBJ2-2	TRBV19	TGTGCCAGTAGCCGGACAGGGAACCGCGGGGAGCTGTTTTTT	CASSRTGNRGELFF
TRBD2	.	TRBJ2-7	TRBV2	TGTGCCAGCAAGGGACTAGCGGGGAGCTCCTACGAGCAGTACTTC	CASKGLAGSSYEQYF
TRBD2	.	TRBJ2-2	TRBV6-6	TGTGCCAGCAGTGGGACTAAGTCCGGGGAGCTGTTTTTT	CASSGTKSGELFF
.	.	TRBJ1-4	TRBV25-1	TGTGCCAGCAGTGCCGATCCCGCGGCTAATGAAAAACTGTTTTTT	CASSADPAANEKLFF
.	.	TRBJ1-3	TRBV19	TGTGCCAGTAGTATCGAAGGGGCCGGAAACACCATATATTTT	CASSIEGAGNTIYF
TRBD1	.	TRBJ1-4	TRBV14	TGTGCCAGCAGCAGGACAGGGGGCGCTTGGGAAAAACTGTTTTTT	CASSRTGGAWEKLFF
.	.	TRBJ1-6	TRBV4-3	TGCGCCAGCAGCCAAGGGCGGGGCTCTAATTCACCCCTCCACTTT	CASSQGRGSNSPLHF
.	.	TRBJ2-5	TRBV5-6	TGTGCCAGCAGCCAAGGGACATTACAAGAGACCCAGTACTTC	CASSQGTLQETQYF
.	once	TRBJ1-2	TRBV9	TGTGCCAGCGGCGGCGGAGCAGCTTATGGCTACACCTTC	CASGGGAAYGYTF
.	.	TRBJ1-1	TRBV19	TGTGCCAGTAAACGGCGGGAGAACACTGAAGCTTTCTTT	CASKRRENTEAFF
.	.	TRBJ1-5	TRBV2	TGTGCCAGCAGGGCACAGGGAGTTAGCAATCAGCCCCAGCATTTT	CASRAQGVSNQPQHF
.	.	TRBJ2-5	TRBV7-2	TGTGCCAGCAGGCCAGCGGTCCAAGAGACCCAGTACTTC	CASRPAVQETQYF
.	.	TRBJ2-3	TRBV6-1	TGTGCCAGCAGCCTGGGGGGTAGCACAGATACGCAGTATTTT	CASSLGGSTDTQYF
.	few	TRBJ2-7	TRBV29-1	TGCAGCGCCACGGACACCCCCTACGAGCAGTACTTC	CSATDTPYEQYF
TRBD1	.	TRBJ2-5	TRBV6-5	TGTGCCAGTAAACAGGGGGGCAGGGAGACCCAGTACTTC	CASKQGGRETQYF
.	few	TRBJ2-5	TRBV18	TGTGCCAGCTCACCTAACAGGGCCCCGGAGACCCAGTACTTC	CASSPNRAPETQYF
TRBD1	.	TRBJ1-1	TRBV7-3	TGTGCCAGCAGTAGACAGGGGACGAACGGTGAAGCTTTCTTT	CASSRQGTNGEAFF
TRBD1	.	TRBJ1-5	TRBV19	TGTGCCAGTAGTATTGGGGGACAGATGAATCAGCCCCAGCATTTT	CASSIGGQMNQPQHF
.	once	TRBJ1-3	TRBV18	TGTGCCAGCTCACCACCGGGGAGGCTCTCTGGAAACACCATATATTTT	CASSPPGRLSGNTIYF
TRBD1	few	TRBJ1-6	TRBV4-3	TGCGCCAGCAGCCTTGAGGGGGCAGATAATTCACCCCTCCACTTT	CASSLEGADNSPLHF
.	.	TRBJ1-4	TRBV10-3	TGTGCCATCAGTGACCGTAATGAAAAACTGTTTTTT	CAISDRNEKLFF
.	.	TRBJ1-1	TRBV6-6	TGTGCCAGCAGTTACGGCAGGTCCACGAACACTGAAGCTTTCTTT	CASSYGRSTNTEAFF
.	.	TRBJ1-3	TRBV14	TGTGCCAGCAGCCCCCCCGGACACGCCGGCTCTGGAAACACCATATATTTT	CASSPPGHAGSGNTIYF
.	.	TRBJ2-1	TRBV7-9	TGTGCCAGCAGCTTGGGAGTAAACAATGAGCAGTTCTTC	CASSLGVNNEQFF
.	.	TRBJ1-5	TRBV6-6	TGTGCCAGCAGTTTATATGAGGGTAGGAATCAGCCCCAGCATTTT	CASSLYEGRNQPQHF
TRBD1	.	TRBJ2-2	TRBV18	TGTGCCAGCTCACCACAGGGACAGGAGATCACCGGGGAGCTGTTTTTT	CASSPQGQEITGELFF
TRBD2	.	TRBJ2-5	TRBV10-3	TGTGCCATCTCAACTAGCGGGGCGCCGCAAGAGACCCAGTACTTC	CAISTSGAPQETQYF
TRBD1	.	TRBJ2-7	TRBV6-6	TGTGCCAGCAATGACAGGGGCTACGAGCAGTACTTC	CASNDRGYEQYF
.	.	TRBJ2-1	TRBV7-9	TGTGCCAGCAGCTCATCGGCAGGGGGGAACAATGAGCAGTTCTTC	CASSSSAGGNNEQFF
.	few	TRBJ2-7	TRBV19	TGTGCCAGTAGTGCCGTAGCGGCCACGTCTTACGAGCAGTACTTC	CASSAVAATSYEQYF
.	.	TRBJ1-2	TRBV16	TGTGCCAGCACAATCAAGGGGAGGGTCTATGGCTACACCTTC	CASTIKGRVYGYTF